The rows below give T cell receptor beta chains drawn from one sample of a study of blood T cell repertoires in COVID-19. Method: immunoSEQ multiplex PCR; TCRdb's copy keeps in-frame clones and lacks some. The sample includes fewer than 200,000 clones, 85% seen only once; the top ten take 7.5% to 10%. The source material was peripheral blood. Receptor source: a woman aged 80 or over with COVID-19, enrolled during active disease. CDR3s include the opening cysteine and the closing phenylalanine or tryptophan. A D gene is named only where the DNA matches it firmly. The size of a clone is reported for some rows only, either as once, few or many, or as a class for expanded clones.

D gene: NA; V gene: TRBV7-9; J gene: TRBJ1-1; clone size: NA; CDR3 protein: CASSMAGGGGTEAFF; CDR3 DNA: TGTGCCAGCAGCATGGCCGGGGGTGGGGGCACTGAAGCTTTCTTT
D gene: TRBD2; V gene: TRBV28; J gene: TRBJ2-3; clone size: NA; CDR3 protein: CASSPPASGNPDTQYF; CDR3 DNA: TGTGCCAGCAGCCCCCCGGCTAGCGGGAATCCAGATACGCAGTATTTT
D gene: NA; V gene: TRBV3-1/TRBV3-2; J gene: TRBJ1-3; clone size: NA; CDR3 protein: CASRPRTEINTIYF; CDR3 DNA: TGTGCCAGCAGGCCTAGGACAGAGATAAACACCATATATTTT
D gene: NA; V gene: TRBV7-2; J gene: TRBJ1-5; clone size: NA; CDR3 protein: CASSLVGGKNQPQHF; CDR3 DNA: TGTGCCAGCAGCTTAGTGGGGGGTAAAAATCAGCCCCAGCATTTT
D gene: NA; V gene: TRBV6-5; J gene: TRBJ1-2; clone size: once; CDR3 protein: CASGRDYGYTF; CDR3 DNA: TGTGCCAGCGGCCGTGACTATGGCTACACCTTC
D gene: NA; V gene: TRBV5-4; J gene: TRBJ1-1; clone size: NA; CDR3 protein: CASSRAPQGLTEAFF; CDR3 DNA: TGTGCCAGCAGCCGCGCCCCACAAGGACTGACTGAAGCTTTCTTT
D gene: NA; V gene: TRBV19; J gene: TRBJ2-5; clone size: NA; CDR3 protein: CASSSRYTEAQYF; CDR3 DNA: TGTGCCAGTAGTTCCCGATACACGGAGGCCCAGTACTTC
D gene: NA; V gene: TRBV15; J gene: TRBJ2-3; clone size: NA; CDR3 protein: CATSGRTQDTQYF; CDR3 DNA: TGTGCCACCAGCGGGAGGACTCAAGATACGCAGTATTTT
D gene: NA; V gene: TRBV3-1/TRBV3-2; J gene: TRBJ2-7; clone size: NA; CDR3 protein: CASSPPLLARGGSYEQYF; CDR3 DNA: TGTGCCAGCAGCCCCCCACTACTAGCTCGGGGTGGGTCCTACGAGCAGTACTTC
D gene: NA; V gene: TRBV28; J gene: TRBJ1-1; clone size: NA; CDR3 protein: CASSFPGLDTEAFF; CDR3 DNA: TGTGCCAGCAGTTTCCCGGGGTTGGACACTGAAGCTTTCTTT
D gene: NA; V gene: TRBV7-3; J gene: TRBJ2-2; clone size: few; CDR3 protein: CASSSPGAGELFF; CDR3 DNA: TGTGCCAGCAGCTCCCCGGGGGCCGGGGAGCTGTTTTTT
D gene: TRBD2; V gene: TRBV2; J gene: TRBJ2-4; clone size: NA; CDR3 protein: CASRGVAGGKNIQYF; CDR3 DNA: TGTGCCAGCAGAGGCGTAGCGGGGGGCAAAAACATTCAGTACTTC
D gene: NA; V gene: TRBV19; J gene: TRBJ1-5; clone size: NA; CDR3 protein: CASSISENQPQHF; CDR3 DNA: TGTGCCAGTAGTATCAGTGAAAATCAGCCCCAGCATTTT
D gene: TRBD2; V gene: TRBV11-3; J gene: TRBJ2-3; clone size: NA; CDR3 protein: CASSPSGGTDTQYF; CDR3 DNA: TGTGCCAGCAGCCCCTCGGGGGGAACAGATACGCAGTATTTT
D gene: NA; V gene: TRBV28; J gene: TRBJ1-1; clone size: NA; CDR3 protein: CASSVVNKEAFF; CDR3 DNA: TGTGCCAGCAGTGTGGTTAACAAAGAAGCTTTCTTT
D gene: TRBD1; V gene: TRBV18; J gene: TRBJ1-1; clone size: NA; CDR3 protein: CASSPLRDRGQGAFF; CDR3 DNA: TGTGCCAGCTCACCACTACGGGACAGGGGGCAGGGGGCTTTCTTT
D gene: NA; V gene: TRBV5-4; J gene: TRBJ2-7; clone size: NA; CDR3 protein: CASSPSGGLGEQYF; CDR3 DNA: TGTGCCAGCAGCCCCTCCGGAGGGCTAGGGGAGCAGTACTTC
D gene: NA; V gene: TRBV5-1; J gene: TRBJ2-5; clone size: NA; CDR3 protein: CASARGYGETQYF; CDR3 DNA: TGCGCCAGCGCCCGTGGGTACGGGGAGACCCAGTACTTC
D gene: NA; V gene: TRBV3-1/TRBV3-2; J gene: TRBJ2-5; clone size: NA; CDR3 protein: CASSQALLPGGSRGTQYF; CDR3 DNA: TGTGCCAGCAGCCAAGCCCTTCTTCCAGGAGGGAGCCGAGGGACCCAGTACTTC
D gene: TRBD1; V gene: TRBV28; J gene: TRBJ1-3; clone size: NA; CDR3 protein: CASSLGVGGASGNTIYF; CDR3 DNA: TGTGCCAGCAGTTTAGGGGTAGGGGGCGCGTCGGGAAACACCATATATTTT
D gene: TRBD2; V gene: TRBV5-1; J gene: TRBJ2-3; clone size: NA; CDR3 protein: CASSPGAGGIDTQYF; CDR3 DNA: TGCGCCAGCAGCCCAGGGGCGGGAGGTATAGATACGCAGTATTTT
D gene: NA; V gene: TRBV18; J gene: TRBJ1-5; clone size: once; CDR3 protein: CASSPNTGTNNQPQHF; CDR3 DNA: TGTGCCAGCTCCCCAAACACCGGGACAAACAATCAGCCCCAGCATTTT
D gene: NA; V gene: TRBV18; J gene: TRBJ1-2; clone size: NA; CDR3 protein: CASSSEVPADKASGYTF; CDR3 DNA: TGTGCCAGCTCTTCGGAAGTCCCGGCGGACAAAGCCAGCGGCTACACCTTC
D gene: NA; V gene: TRBV19; J gene: TRBJ1-4; clone size: NA; CDR3 protein: CASSPRQGPSGKLFF; CDR3 DNA: TGTGCCAGTAGCCCACGCCAGGGGCCTTCGGGAAAACTGTTTTTT
D gene: TRBD1; V gene: TRBV5-1; J gene: TRBJ2-5; clone size: NA; CDR3 protein: CASSLGTVQETQYF; CDR3 DNA: TGCGCCAGCAGCTTAGGGACAGTCCAAGAGACCCAGTACTTC
D gene: NA; V gene: TRBV12-3/TRBV12-4; J gene: TRBJ1-5; clone size: few; CDR3 protein: CASSFTGNQPQHF; CDR3 DNA: TGTGCCAGCAGTTTTACAGGGAATCAGCCCCAGCATTTT
D gene: NA; V gene: TRBV7-3; J gene: TRBJ2-4; clone size: NA; CDR3 protein: CASSLSGGEGIQYF; CDR3 DNA: TGTGCCAGCAGCTTATCGGGGGGCGAAGGCATTCAGTACTTC
D gene: TRBD1; V gene: TRBV14; J gene: TRBJ2-7; clone size: NA; CDR3 protein: CASSQERGDRGRTQYF; CDR3 DNA: TGTGCCAGCAGCCAAGAACGAGGGGACAGGGGGCGTACGCAGTACTTC
D gene: NA; V gene: TRBV19; J gene: TRBJ1-6; clone size: NA; CDR3 protein: CASHPGSSYNSPLHF; CDR3 DNA: TGTGCCAGTCATCCGGGGAGCTCCTATAATTCACCCCTCCACTTT
D gene: NA; V gene: TRBV5-6; J gene: TRBJ2-3; clone size: NA; CDR3 protein: CASSFGAGTTDTQYF; CDR3 DNA: TGTGCCAGCAGCTTCGGAGCGGGCACAACAGATACGCAGTATTTT
D gene: NA; V gene: TRBV5-4; J gene: TRBJ1-2; clone size: NA; CDR3 protein: CASSLAGSGGYTF; CDR3 DNA: TGTGCCAGCAGCTTGGCAGGATCTGGAGGCTACACCTTC
D gene: NA; V gene: TRBV7-9; J gene: TRBJ1-4; clone size: once; CDR3 protein: CASSADSGSQVATNEKLFF; CDR3 DNA: TGTGCCAGCAGCGCCGACTCCGGGAGCCAAGTTGCAACTAATGAAAAACTGTTTTTT
D gene: NA; V gene: TRBV21-1; J gene: TRBJ2-2; clone size: NA; CDR3 protein: CASTLEGLFANTGELFF; CDR3 DNA: TGTGCCAGCACCCTAGAGGGCCTATTCGCGAACACCGGGGAGCTGTTTTTT
D gene: NA; V gene: TRBV7-9; J gene: TRBJ1-1; clone size: NA; CDR3 protein: CASSVAGIAEAFF; CDR3 DNA: TGTGCCAGCAGCGTCGCAGGTATCGCTGAAGCTTTCTTT
D gene: TRBD1; V gene: TRBV6-5; J gene: TRBJ1-5; clone size: NA; CDR3 protein: CASSWDRAGNQPQHF; CDR3 DNA: TGTGCCAGCAGCTGGGACAGGGCGGGCAATCAGCCCCAGCATTTT
D gene: TRBD2; V gene: TRBV5-1; J gene: TRBJ2-5; clone size: NA; CDR3 protein: CASSFERGVQETQYF; CDR3 DNA: TGCGCCAGCAGCTTCGAGCGGGGGGTCCAAGAGACCCAGTACTTC
D gene: TRBD1; V gene: TRBV5-1; J gene: TRBJ2-5; clone size: NA; CDR3 protein: CASSPTGGAVETQYF; CDR3 DNA: TGCGCCAGCAGTCCGACAGGGGGCGCGGTAGAGACCCAGTACTTC
D gene: TRBD1; V gene: TRBV18; J gene: TRBJ1-4; clone size: NA; CDR3 protein: CASSRTGTGDEKLFF; CDR3 DNA: TGTGCCAGCTCACGCACCGGGACAGGGGATGAAAAACTGTTTTTT
D gene: NA; V gene: TRBV27; J gene: TRBJ1-5; clone size: NA; CDR3 protein: CASRQGLSAPQHF; CDR3 DNA: TGTGCCAGCAGGCAGGGCCTCTCAGCGCCCCAGCATTTT
D gene: NA; V gene: TRBV16; J gene: TRBJ1-5; clone size: few; CDR3 protein: CASSQGLNQPQHF; CDR3 DNA: TGTGCCAGCAGCCAGGGGCTAAATCAGCCCCAGCATTTT
D gene: NA; V gene: TRBV5-5; J gene: TRBJ1-1; clone size: NA; CDR3 protein: CASSPVRGEAFF; CDR3 DNA: TGTGCCAGCAGCCCCGTACGGGGTGAAGCTTTCTTT